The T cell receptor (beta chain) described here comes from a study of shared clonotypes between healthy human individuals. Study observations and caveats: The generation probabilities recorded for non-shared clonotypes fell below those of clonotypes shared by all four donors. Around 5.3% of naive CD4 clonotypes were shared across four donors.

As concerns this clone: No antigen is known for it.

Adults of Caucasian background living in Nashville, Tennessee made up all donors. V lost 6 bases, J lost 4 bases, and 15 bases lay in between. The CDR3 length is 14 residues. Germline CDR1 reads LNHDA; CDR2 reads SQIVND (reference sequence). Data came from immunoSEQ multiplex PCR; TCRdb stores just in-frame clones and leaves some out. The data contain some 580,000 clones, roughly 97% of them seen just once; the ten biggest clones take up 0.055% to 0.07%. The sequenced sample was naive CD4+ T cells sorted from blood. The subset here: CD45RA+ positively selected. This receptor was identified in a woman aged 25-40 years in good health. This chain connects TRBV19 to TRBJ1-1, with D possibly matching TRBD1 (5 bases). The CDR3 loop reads CASRRRGGATEAFF. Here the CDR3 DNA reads TGTGCCAGTAGGAGACGGGGGGGTGCCACTGAAGCTTTCTTT.